Presented here are 4 T cell receptor beta chains from one specimen sequenced in a study of regulatory T cells in long-lasting Graves disease. Arm-PCR of CDR3 regions and iRepertoire HTBI primers were used to build TCR beta libraries. MiXCR was run by TCRdb on the multiplex PCR reads, yielding one entry per CDR3 protein. The data contain some 250,000 distinct CDR3 sequences, 18% of them seen just once; the ten biggest clones take up 12% to 15%. The time point was: newly diagnosed GD, antithyroid drugs for less than 3 months. TCR sequences were obtained from RNA taken from PBMCs. The data were also submitted as part of a second study, on T cells in Graves' hyperthyroidism and ophthalmopathy.

Sample: peripheral blood mononuclear cells (PBMCs), taken at new diagnosis, from a patient treated with antithyroid drugs. The receptors were sampled from a woman aged 25 to 39 with Graves disease.

This clonotype turned up a few times. The chain couples TRBV7-6 to TRBJ2-1; D gene ambiguous. V was clipped by 0 bases and J by 4 bases, with 13 bases between them. The germline CDR1 and CDR2 sequences are SGHVS and FNYEAQ. This CDR3 is built from 16 residues. CDR3 region: CASSLALYGWYNEQFF. In DNA form, the CDR3 reads TGTGCCAGCAGCTTAGCGCTATACGGCTGGTACAATGAGCAGTTCTTC.

This clonotype was observed many times. DNA of the CDR3: TGTGCCAGCACCAAACTAGCGGGGGGGCCAGATACGCAGTATTTT. It codes for CASTKLAGGPDTQYF. The chain joins TRBV5-6 to TRBJ2-3; 13 bases line up with TRBD2. There are 15 residues in the CDR3. Germline CDR1 and CDR2: SGHDT and YYEEEE. J gave up 4 bases and V 6 bases, and 5 bases lay outside the gene matches.

This clonotype was counted at least ten times. This chain joins TRBV7-2 and TRBJ2-3; D ambiguous. The germline CDR1 and CDR2 sequences are SGHTA and FQGNSA. The CDR3 contains 12 residues. Trimming shortened V by 5 bases and J by 4 bases, and 7 bases separated the two germline ends. The CDR3 bases are TGTGCCAGCAGCCATGGCTCAGATACGCAGTATTTT. This gives the protein CASSHGSDTQYF. Variable domain in full (rest from reference TRBV7-2 and TRBJ2-3): GAGVSQSPSNKVTEKGKDVELRCDPISGHTALYWYRQSLGQGLEFLIYFQGNSAPDKSGLPSDRFSAERTGGSVSTLTIQRTQQEDSAVYLCASSHGSDTQYFGPGTRLTVL.

This clonotype showed up many times. The genes are TRBV2 and TRBJ2-7; weak D call: TRBD2 (6 bases). CDR1 and CDR2 from the germline V gene are SNHLY and FYNNEI. V was clipped by 4 bases and J by 7 bases, with 8 bases between them. The CDR3 covers 11 residues. CDR3 sequence reads: CASSGLVEQYF. The CDR3 region has the DNA TGTGCCAGCAGTGGACTAGTGGAGCAGTACTTC.